Presented here are 16 T cell receptor beta chains from one specimen sequenced in a study of Graves' ophthalmopathy and Graves' hyperthyroidism. RNA served as the template for amplifying TCR beta CDR3 regions. Amplification began with first-round RT-PCR using HTBI primers, then second-round multiplex PCR was performed. TCRdb reprocessed the multiplex PCR reads via MiXCR and lists one record per CDR3 protein. Altogether some 380,000 distinct CDR3 sequences are present, approximately 15% being singletons, with the ten largest covering 5.5% to 8%. Sequencing was performed on peripheral blood. The source is a woman between 18 and 29 years old with stable Graves' hyperthyroidism.

In this sample, this clonotype turned up many times. CDR3 sequence reads: CAKYFPANLDTEAFF. CDR3 nucleotides: TGTGCCAAATACTTTCCAGCAAACTTGGACACTGAAGCTTTCTTT. This chain links TRBV10-3 with TRBJ1-1, with D hard to call. The CDR3 runs to 15 residues. Germline CDR1 is ENHRY and CDR2 is SYGVKD. V was cut by 10 bases and J by 3 bases, with 21 bases left in between.

This clonotype was counted many times. The genes are TRBV2 and TRBJ2-2; 12 nucleotides align to TRBD2. Trimming removed 2 bases from V and 2 bases from J; junction bases left unmatched: 6. The CDR3 is made up of 18 amino acids. In germline, CDR1 is SNHLY, CDR2 FYNNEI. The CDR3 sequence is CASSESLAGGLNTGELFF. Here the CDR3 DNA reads TGTGCCAGCAGTGAATCTCTAGCGGGGGGGCTAAACACCGGGGAGCTGTTTTTT.

Ten or more counts support this clonotype. The chain couples TRBV2 to TRBJ1-5; D not resolved. With 3 bases removed from V and 0 bases from J, the gap between germline ends came to 6 bases. The V gene's germline CDR1 is SNHLY and CDR2 FYNNEI. This CDR3 has 14 amino acids. The CDR3 reads CASSESHSNQPQHF. The CDR3 nucleotides are TGTGCCAGCAGTGAGAGTCATAGCAATCAGCCCCAGCATTTT.

This clonotype was recorded many times. The chain is built from TRBV11-1 and TRBJ1-6; no reliable D call. Between the trimmed V and J ends, which lost 0 bases and 11 bases, there was a span of 11 bases. Germline values: CDR1 SGHAT, CDR2 FQDESV (reference sequence). This CDR3 spans 14 amino acids. The CDR3 loop reads CASSLARNYPPLHF. Here the CDR3 DNA reads TGTGCCAGCAGCTTAGCGCGTAACTATCCACCCCTCCACTTT.

This clonotype has a count of ten or more. CDR3 in DNA: TGCAGTGCAAACAGGGCTAGCAATCAGCCCCAGCATTTT. This gives the protein CSANRASNQPQHF. The chain recombines TRBV20-1 with TRBJ1-5; tentative D call: TRBD1 (6 bases). The CDR3 contains 13 residues. Germline CDR1 reads DFQATT; CDR2 reads SNEGSKA (reference sequence). V lost 6 bases, J lost 0 bases, and 9 bases lay in between.

This chain uses TRBV6-1 with TRBJ1-2; 7 bases are shared with TRBD1. The CDR3 covers 12 residues. With V trimmed by 10 bases and J by 5 bases, 7 bases remained unmatched. From germline, CDR1 is MNHNS and CDR2 SASEGT. CDR3 residues: CATTDRLYGYTF. As DNA, the CDR3 is TGTGCCACCACGGACAGGCTGTATGGCTACACCTTC.

This clonotype was seen repeatedly, ten times or more. The chain combines TRBV12-3 or TRBV12-4 with TRBJ1-5; possible D gene TRBD1, 6 bases. CDR3 size: 14 residues. V dropped 4 bases and J dropped 5 bases, with 12 bases sitting between them. CDR3 coding DNA: TGTGCCAGCAGTTCGGGGACACGATATCAGCCCCAGCATTTT. Its translation: CASSSGTRYQPQHF.

Ten or more counts support this clonotype. The CDR3 region is CASSQEPAGDYGYTF. The CDR3 region has the DNA TGCGCCAGCAGCCAAGAGCCGGCCGGGGATTATGGCTACACCTTC. This chain joins TRBV4-1 and TRBJ1-2, with D uncertain. V was trimmed by 0 bases and J by 5 bases, leaving 13 bases between them. The germline CDR1 and CDR2 sequences are MGHRA and YSYEKL. This CDR3 region has 15 residues.

This clonotype has just a few counts. CDR3 region: CSARGGGYGYTF. DNA for the CDR3: TGCAGTGCTAGGGGAGGGGGCTATGGCTACACCTTC. The V gene is TRBV20-1, the J gene TRBJ1-2; weak D call: TRBD1 (6 bases). The CDR3 is 12 amino acids. Germline V gene data show CDR1 as DFQATT and CDR2 as SNEGSKA (reference sequence). Deletions cut 3 bases from V and 4 bases from J, with 9 bases between.

Points on this clonotype: The CDR3 ends on some other residue instead of the conserved phenylalanine or tryptophan, so this is likely a read error. The chain recombines TRBV10-2 with TRBJ1-5; 7 nucleotides agree with TRBD1. This CDR3 contains 15 residues. Germline lookup yields CDR1 WSHSY and CDR2 SAAADI. With 2 bases clipped from V and 1 base from J, the junction kept 2 bases outside the gene matches. The chain's CDR3 is CASSEGGGSNQPQHL. CDR3 DNA: TGCGCCAGCAGTGAGGGAGGGGGCAGCAATCAGCCCCAGCATTTG.

The sample holds many counts of this clonotype. The chain uses TRBV29-1 and TRBJ1-2; unclear D gene. The length of the CDR3 is 12 residues. CDR1 is SQVTM and CDR2 is ANQGSEA in the germline V gene. CDR3 region: CSDSVGAYGYTF. The CDR3 DNA sequence: TGCAGTGACTCTGTGGGAGCCTATGGCTACACCTTC.

This clonotype was counted at least ten times. This chain connects TRBV7-2 to TRBJ2-7, with D uncertain. The CDR3 is 15 amino acids. Germline-derived CDR1 and CDR2 are SGHTA and FQGNSA. Trimming left V 0 bases short and J 2 bases short, with 11 bases between. CDR3 bases: TGTGCCAGCAGCTTAGCGCTAGATCTAGCCTACGAGCAGTACTTC. It is translated as CASSLALDLAYEQYF.

Of note for this clonotype: At one boundary the junction diverges from the germline segment, which might be a read error. The gene calls are TRBV11-2 and TRBJ2-5; perhaps TRBD2 as D (6 bases). Germline CDR1 and CDR2: SGHAT and FQNNGV. The CDR3 consists of 14 residues. DNA of the CDR3: TGCGCCAGCAGCCAGCCGGGACTTGGGATGACCCAGTACTTC. It specifies CASSQPGLGMTQYF.

The chain links TRBV20-1 to TRBJ1-1; D may be TRBD1 (5 bases). V shed 3 bases and J shed 1 base, with 15 bases lying between them. Germline V lookup: CDR1 DFQATT, CDR2 SNEGSKA (reference sequence). The CDR3 is 15 residues long. As DNA, the CDR3 is TGCAGTGCTAGCTTTTCGCCCGGGGGGAACACTGAAGCTTTCTTT. As protein: CSASFSPGGNTEAFF.

Many counts were recorded for this clonotype. The chain couples TRBV15 to TRBJ2-5; D is undetermined. Germline lookup yields CDR1 LNHNV and CDR2 YYDKDF (reference sequence). Between the trimmed V and J ends, which lost 0 bases and 3 bases, there was a span of 8 bases. The CDR3 length is 14 residues. The CDR3: CATSRDRQKETQYF. The CDR3 region has the DNA TGTGCCACCAGCAGAGACAGGCAAAAAGAGACCCAGTACTTC.

This clonotype was counted many times. The V call is TRBV12-3 or TRBV12-4, the J call TRBJ1-5, with D unclear. The CDR3 is made up of 17 amino acids. The V end was cut by 3 bases, the J end by 0 bases, with 15 bases between. CDR3: CASSFPFQPYSNQPQHF. The CDR3 DNA reads as TGTGCCAGCAGTTTCCCGTTTCAACCATATAGCAATCAGCCCCAGCATTTT.